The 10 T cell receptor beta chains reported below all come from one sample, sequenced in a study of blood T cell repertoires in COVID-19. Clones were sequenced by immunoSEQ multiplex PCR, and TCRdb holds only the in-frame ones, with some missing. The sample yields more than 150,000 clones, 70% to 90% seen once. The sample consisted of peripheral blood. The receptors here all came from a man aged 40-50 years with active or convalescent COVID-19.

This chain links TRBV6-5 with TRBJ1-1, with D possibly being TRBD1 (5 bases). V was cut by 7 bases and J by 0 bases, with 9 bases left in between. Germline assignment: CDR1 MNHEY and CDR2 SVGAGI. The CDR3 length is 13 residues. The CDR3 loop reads CASIETVNTEAFF. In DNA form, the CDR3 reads TGTGCCAGCATCGAGACAGTGAACACTGAAGCTTTCTTT.

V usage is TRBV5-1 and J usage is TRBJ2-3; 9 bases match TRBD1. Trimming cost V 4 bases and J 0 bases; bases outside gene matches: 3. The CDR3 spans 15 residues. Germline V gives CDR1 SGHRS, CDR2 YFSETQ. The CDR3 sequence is CASSIQGASTDTQYF. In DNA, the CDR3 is TGCGCCAGCAGCATACAGGGGGCTAGCACAGATACGCAGTATTTT.

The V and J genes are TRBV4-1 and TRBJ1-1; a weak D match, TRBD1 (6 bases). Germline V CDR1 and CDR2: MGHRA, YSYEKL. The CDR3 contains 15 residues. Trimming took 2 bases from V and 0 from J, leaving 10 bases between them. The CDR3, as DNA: TGCGCCAGCAGCCAAAAGACAGGCCTGAACACTGAAGCTTTCTTT. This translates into CASSQKTGLNTEAFF.

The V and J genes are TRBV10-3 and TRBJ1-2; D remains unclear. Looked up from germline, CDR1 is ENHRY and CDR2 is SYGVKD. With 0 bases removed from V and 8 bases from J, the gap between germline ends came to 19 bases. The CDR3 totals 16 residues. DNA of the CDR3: TGTGCCATCAGTGAGTCGCAGCGGCCGGGCCACACCGGCTACACCTTC. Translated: CAISESQRPGHTGYTF.

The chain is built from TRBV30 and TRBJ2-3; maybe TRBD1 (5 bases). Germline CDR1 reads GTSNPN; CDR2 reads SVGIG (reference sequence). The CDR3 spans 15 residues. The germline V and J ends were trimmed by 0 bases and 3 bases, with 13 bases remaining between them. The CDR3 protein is CAWSVQGKRTDTQYF. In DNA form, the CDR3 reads TGTGCCTGGAGTGTCCAGGGAAAAAGGACAGATACGCAGTATTTT.

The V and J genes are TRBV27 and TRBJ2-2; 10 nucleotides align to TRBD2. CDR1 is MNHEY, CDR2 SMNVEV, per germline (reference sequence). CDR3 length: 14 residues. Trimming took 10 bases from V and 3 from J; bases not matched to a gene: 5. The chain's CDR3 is CATSGGAYTGELFF. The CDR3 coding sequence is TGTGCCACCAGCGGGGGGGCGTACACCGGGGAGCTGTTTTTT.

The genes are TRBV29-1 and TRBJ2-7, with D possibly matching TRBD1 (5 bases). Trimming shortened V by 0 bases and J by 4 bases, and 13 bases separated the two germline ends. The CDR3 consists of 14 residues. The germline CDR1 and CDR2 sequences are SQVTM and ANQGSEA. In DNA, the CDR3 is TGCAGCGTTGAAGATATGAAGGGGCCGTACGAGCAGTACTTC. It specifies CSVEDMKGPYEQYF.

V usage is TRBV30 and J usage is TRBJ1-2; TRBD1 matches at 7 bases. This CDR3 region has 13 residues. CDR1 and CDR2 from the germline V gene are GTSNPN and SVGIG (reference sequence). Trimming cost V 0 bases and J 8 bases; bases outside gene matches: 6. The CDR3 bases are TGTGCCTGGAGTGTACAGGGGCAGATGGGCTACACCTTC. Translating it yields CAWSVQGQMGYTF.

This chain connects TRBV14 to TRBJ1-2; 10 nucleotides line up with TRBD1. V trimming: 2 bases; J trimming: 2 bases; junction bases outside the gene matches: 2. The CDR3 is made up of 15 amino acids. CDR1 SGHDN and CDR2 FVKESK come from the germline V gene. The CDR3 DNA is TGTGCCAGCAGCCAATGGGACAGGGGAAACTATGGCTACACCTTC. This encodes CASSQWDRGNYGYTF. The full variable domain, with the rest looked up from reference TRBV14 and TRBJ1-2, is EAGVTQFPSHSVIEKGQTVTLRCDPISGHDNLYWYRRVMGKEIKFLLHFVKESKQDESGMPNNRFLAERTGGTYSTLKVQPAELEDSGVYFCASSQWDRGNYGYTFGSGTRLTVV.

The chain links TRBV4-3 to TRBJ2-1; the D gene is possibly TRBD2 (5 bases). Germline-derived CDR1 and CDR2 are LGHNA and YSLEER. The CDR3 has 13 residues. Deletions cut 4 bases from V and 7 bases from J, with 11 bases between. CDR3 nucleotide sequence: TGCGCCAGCAGCCTAGGACGGGAAAATGAGCAGTTCTTC. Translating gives CASSLGRENEQFF.